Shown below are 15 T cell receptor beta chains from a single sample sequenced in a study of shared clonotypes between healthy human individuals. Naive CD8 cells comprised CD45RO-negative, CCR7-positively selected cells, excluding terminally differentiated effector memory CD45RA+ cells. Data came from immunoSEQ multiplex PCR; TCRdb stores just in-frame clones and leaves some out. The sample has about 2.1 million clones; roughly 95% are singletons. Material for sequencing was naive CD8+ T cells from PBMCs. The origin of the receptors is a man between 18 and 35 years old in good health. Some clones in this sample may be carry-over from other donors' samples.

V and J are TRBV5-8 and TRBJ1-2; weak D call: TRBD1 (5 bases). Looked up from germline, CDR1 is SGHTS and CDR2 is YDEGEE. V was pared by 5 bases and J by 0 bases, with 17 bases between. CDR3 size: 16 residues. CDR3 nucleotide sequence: TGTGCCAGCAGAAACTTTGGGGGGACTTCTAACTATGGCTACACCTTC. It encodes CASRNFGGTSNYGYTF.

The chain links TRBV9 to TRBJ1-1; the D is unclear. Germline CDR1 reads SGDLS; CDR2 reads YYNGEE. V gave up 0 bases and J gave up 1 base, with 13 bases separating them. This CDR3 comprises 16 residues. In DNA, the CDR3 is TGTGCCAGCAGCGTAGGTGCAGGTGGTAGGAACACTGAAGCTTTCTTT. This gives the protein CASSVGAGGRNTEAFF.

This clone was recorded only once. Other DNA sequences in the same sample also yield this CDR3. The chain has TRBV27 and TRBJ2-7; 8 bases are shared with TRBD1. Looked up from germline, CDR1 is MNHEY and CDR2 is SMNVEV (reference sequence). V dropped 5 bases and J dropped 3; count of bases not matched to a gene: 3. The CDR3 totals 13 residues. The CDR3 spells CASSLGQDYEQYF. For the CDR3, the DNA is TGTGCCAGCAGTCTGGGACAGGACTACGAGCAGTACTTC.

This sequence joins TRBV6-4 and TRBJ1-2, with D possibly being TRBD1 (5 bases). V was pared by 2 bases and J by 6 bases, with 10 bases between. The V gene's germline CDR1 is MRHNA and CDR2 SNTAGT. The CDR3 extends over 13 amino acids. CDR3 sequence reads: CASSDGAGNGYTF. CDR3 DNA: TGTGCCAGCAGTGACGGGGCAGGGAATGGCTACACCTTC.

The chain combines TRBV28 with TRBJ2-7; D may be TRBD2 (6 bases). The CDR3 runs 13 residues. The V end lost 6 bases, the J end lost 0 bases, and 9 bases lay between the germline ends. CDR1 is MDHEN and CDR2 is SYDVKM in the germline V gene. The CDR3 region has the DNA TGTGCCAGCAGCCAGGACTACTCCTACGAGCAGTACTTC. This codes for CASSQDYSYEQYF.

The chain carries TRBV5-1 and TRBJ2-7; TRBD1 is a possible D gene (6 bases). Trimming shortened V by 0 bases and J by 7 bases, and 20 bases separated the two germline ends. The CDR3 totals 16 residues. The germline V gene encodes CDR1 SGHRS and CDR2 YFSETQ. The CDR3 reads CASSLADTGFAREQYF. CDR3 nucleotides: TGCGCCAGCAGCTTGGCCGACACAGGGTTCGCGAGGGAGCAGTACTTC. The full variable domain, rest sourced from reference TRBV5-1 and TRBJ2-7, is KAGVTQTPRYLIKTRGQQVTLSCSPISGHRSVSWYQQTPGQGLQFLFEYFSETQRNKGNFPGRFSGRQFSNSRSEMNVSTLELGDSALYLCASSLADTGFAREQYFGPGTRLTVT.

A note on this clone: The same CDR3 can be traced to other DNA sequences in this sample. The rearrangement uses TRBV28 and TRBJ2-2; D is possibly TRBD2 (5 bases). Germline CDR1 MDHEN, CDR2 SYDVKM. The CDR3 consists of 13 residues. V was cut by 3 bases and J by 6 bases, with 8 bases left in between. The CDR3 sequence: CASSLAGAGELFF. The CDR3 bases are TGTGCCAGCAGTTTGGCGGGCGCCGGGGAGCTGTTTTTT.

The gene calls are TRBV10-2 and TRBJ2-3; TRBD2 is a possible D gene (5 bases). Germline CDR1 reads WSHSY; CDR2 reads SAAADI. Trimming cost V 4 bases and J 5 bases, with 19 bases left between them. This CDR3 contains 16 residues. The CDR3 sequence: CASSGGASVGRDTQYF. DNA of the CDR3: TGCGCCAGCAGTGGAGGAGCCTCCGTTGGGAGAGATACGCAGTATTTT.

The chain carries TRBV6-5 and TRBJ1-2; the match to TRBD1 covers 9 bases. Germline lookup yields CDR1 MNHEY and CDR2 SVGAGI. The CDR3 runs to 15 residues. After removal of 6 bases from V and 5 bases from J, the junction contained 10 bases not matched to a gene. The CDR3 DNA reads TGTGCCAGCAGGAGGAGCGACAGGGGGTTGTATGGCTACACCTTC. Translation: CASRRSDRGLYGYTF.

DNA for the CDR3: TGTGCCAGTAGTCCGACGGGACAGGGGGTCGAGGAGACCCAGTACTTC. Translating it yields CASSPTGQGVEETQYF. The rearrangement joins TRBV19 to TRBJ2-5; 11 bases map to TRBD1. Trimming took 5 bases from V and 5 from J; bases not matched to a gene: 10. This CDR3 contains 16 residues. The germline V gene has CDR1 LNHDA and CDR2 SQIVND (reference sequence).

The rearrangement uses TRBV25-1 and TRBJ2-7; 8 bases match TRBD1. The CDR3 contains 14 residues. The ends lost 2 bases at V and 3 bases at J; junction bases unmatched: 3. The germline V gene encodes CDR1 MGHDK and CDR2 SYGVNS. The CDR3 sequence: CASSEGQGGYEQYF. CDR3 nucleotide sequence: TGTGCCAGCAGTGAAGGACAGGGTGGCTACGAGCAGTACTTC.

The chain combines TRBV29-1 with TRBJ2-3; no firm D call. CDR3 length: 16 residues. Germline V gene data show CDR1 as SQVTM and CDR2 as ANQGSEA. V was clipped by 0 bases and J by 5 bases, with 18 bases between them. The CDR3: CSVEDRTADPQDTQYF. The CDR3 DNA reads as TGCAGCGTTGAAGATCGTACGGCAGATCCACAAGATACGCAGTATTTT.

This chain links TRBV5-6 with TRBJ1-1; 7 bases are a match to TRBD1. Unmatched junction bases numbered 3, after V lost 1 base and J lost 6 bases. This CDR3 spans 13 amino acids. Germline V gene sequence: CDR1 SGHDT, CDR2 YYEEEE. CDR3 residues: CASSLTDRAEAFF. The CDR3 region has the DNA TGTGCCAGCAGCTTGACAGACAGGGCTGAAGCTTTCTTT. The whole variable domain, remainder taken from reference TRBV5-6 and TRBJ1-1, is DAGVTQSPTHLIKTRGQQVTLRCSPKSGHDTVSWYQQALGQGPQFIFQYYEEEERQRGNFPDRFSGHQFPNYSSELNVNALLLGDSALYLCASSLTDRAEAFFGQGTRLTVV.

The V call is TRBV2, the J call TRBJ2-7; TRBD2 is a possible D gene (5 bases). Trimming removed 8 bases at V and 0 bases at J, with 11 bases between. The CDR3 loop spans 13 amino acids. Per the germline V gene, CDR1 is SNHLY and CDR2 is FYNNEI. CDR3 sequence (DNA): TGTGCCAGCGGACTTAGGAGCTCCTACGAGCAGTACTTC. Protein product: CASGLRSSYEQYF.

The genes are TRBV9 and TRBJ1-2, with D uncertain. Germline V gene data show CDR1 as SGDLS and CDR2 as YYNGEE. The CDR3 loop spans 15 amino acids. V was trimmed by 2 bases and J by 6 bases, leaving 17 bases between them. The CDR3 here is CASSVRSLAYHGYTF. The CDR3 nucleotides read TGTGCCAGCAGCGTCCGCAGCTTGGCGTACCATGGCTACACCTTC.